Below, one T cell receptor (beta chain) is given with its context. This clonotype was seen repeatedly, ten times or more. Its binding antigen is unknown. Base qualities are not provided; no much larger clone lies one nucleotide away. This record comes from a study of CDR3 diversity in severe acne (dated by TCRdb to between 2018 and 2021). The V end loses 3 bases and the J end loses 4 bases, and a stretch of 5 bases separates them. CDR1 and CDR2 are read off the germline V gene as SGHVS and FQNEAQ. The CDR3, cysteine through phenylalanine, is 12 amino acids long. Here the CDR3 DNA is all that survives: 36 bases in frame from base 1. Library generation was performed with PCR. Sequenced on an Illumina HiSeq 2000. TCRdb applied fastp at Q25 and MiXCR to the public reads, then kept only in-frame beta chains. Every entry covers one CDR3 protein and lists the most common genes and DNA from its rows. The sample table lists about 100,000 distinct CDR3 sequences, roughly half of them with a count of one. The ten largest clones take up roughly 12% of the sample.

Input material: blood. This clonotype was obtained from a male donor with acne. The chain is made from TRBV7-8 and TRBJ2-3; the D gene identity is not certain. The base sequence is TGTGCCAGCAGCTTTTTGCCAGATACGCAGTATTTT. Translated, this gives CASSFLPDTQYF.